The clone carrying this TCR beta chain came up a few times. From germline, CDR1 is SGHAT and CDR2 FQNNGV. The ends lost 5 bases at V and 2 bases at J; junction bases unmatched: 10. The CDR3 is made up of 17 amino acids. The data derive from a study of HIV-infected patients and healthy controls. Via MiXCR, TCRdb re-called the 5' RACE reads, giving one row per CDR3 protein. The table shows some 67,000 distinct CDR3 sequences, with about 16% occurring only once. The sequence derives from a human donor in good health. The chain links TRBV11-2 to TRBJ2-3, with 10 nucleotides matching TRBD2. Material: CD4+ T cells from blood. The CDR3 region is CASSQGGAGGYTDTQYF. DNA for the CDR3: TGTGCCAGCAGCCAGGGTGGAGCGGGAGGGTACACAGATACGCAGTATTTT.